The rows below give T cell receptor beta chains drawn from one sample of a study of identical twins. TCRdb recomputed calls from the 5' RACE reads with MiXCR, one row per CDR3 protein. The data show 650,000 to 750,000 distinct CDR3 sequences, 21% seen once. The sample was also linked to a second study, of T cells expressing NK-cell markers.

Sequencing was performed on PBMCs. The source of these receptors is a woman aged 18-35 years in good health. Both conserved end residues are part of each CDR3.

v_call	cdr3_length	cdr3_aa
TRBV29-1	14	CSVVPGRLNTEAFF
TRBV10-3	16	CAISKETGKTGDTQYF
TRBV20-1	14	CSARERRGGDEQFF
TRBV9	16	CASSRSGRPLGETQYF
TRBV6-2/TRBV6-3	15	CASSSPTGLAYEQYF
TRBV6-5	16	CASSYSLAVEFYEQYF
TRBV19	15	CASTQSGRARNEQFF
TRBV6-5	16	CASSYADRGGGNTIYF
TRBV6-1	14	CASSKGTGAYEQYF
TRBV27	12	CASKDPHYEQYF
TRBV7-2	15	CASSAQQGLSYEQFF
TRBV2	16	CASTGSSGTRTDTQYF
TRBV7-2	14	CASSLQGARYEQYF
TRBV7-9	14	CASSLADKAYEQYF
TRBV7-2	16	CASSLGGTSGGNEQFF
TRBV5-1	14	CASSLGAVSEEQYF
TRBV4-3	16	CASSRGLAGRPYEQYF
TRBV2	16	CASRGPDKTDPYEQYF
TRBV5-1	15	CASSLDRTTYNEQFF
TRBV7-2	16	CASSSLAVMSPGTQYF
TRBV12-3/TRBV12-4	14	CASSLGGGTAEQYF
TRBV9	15	CASSARGQGGYEQYF
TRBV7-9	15	CASSFQGVSNTEAFF